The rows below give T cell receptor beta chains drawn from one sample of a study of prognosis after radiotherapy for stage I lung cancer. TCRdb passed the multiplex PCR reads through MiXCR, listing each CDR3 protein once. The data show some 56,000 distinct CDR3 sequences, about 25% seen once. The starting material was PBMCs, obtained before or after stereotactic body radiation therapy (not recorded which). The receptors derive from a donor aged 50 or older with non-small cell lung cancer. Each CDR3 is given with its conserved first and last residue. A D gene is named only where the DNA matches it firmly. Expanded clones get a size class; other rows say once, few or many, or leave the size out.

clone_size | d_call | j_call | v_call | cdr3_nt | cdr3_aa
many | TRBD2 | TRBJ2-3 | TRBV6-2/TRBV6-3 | TGTGCCAGCAGCACCCGTCCGGGAGGGACAGATACGCAGTATTTT | CASSTRPGGTDTQYF
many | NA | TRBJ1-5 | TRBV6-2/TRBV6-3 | TGTGCCAGCAGCTTATCCGGGCCGACAGGTCAGCCCCAGCATTTT | CASSLSGPTGQPQHF
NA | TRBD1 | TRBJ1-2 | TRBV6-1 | TGTGCCAGCAGCGAACAGGGGACTGGATATGGCTACACCTTC | CASSEQGTGYGYTF
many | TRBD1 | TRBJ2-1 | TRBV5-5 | TGTGCCAGCAGTTTTGATCAGGGGGCGGGGAATGAGCAGTTCTTC | CASSFDQGAGNEQFF
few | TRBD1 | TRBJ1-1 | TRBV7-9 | TGTGCCAGCAGCTTAGGAACAGGGGGCGTCACTGAAGCTTTCTTT | CASSLGTGGVTEAFF
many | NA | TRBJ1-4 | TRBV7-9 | TGTGCCAGCAGCTTAGGGTTCACTAATGAAAAACTGTTTTTT | CASSLGFTNEKLFF
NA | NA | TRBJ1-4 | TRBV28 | TGTGCCAGAAGTTTGGAGGGGTCCGATGAAAAACTGTTTTTT | CARSLEGSDEKLFF
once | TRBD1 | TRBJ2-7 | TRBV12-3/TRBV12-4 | TGTGCCAGCAGTTTATGGAAGGGAGAAGGGGGCGAGAAGTACTTC | CASSLWKGEGGEKYF
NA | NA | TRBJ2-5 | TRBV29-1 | TGCAGCGTTGTTAATTTTACTCCCGGGGGTAAAGAGACCCAGTACTTC | CSVVNFTPGGKETQYF
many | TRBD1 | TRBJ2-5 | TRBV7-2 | TGTGCCAGCAGCGGACAGGTTCAAGAGACCCAGTACTTC | CASSGQVQETQYF
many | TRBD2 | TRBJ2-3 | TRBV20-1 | TGCAGTGCTGGGACTAGCGGGGGGGCCGGAGATACGCAGTATTTT | CSAGTSGGAGDTQYF
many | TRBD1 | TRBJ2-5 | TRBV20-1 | TGCAGTGCTGGACAGGGGCCCCAAGAGACCCAGTACTTC | CSAGQGPQETQYF
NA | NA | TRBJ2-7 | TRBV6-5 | TGTGCCAGCGGTTATGCGGATCCCTACGAGCAGTACTTC | CASGYADPYEQYF
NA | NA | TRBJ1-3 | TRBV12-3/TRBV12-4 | TGTGCCAGCAGTAGCCGTCATGTTAACTCTGTAAACACCATATATTTT | CASSSRHVNSVNTIYF
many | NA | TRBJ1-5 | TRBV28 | TGTGCCAGCAGTTCCCCCGACAGGTACCCAAATCAGCCCCAGCATTTT | CASSSPDRYPNQPQHF
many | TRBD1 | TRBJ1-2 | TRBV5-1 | TGCGCCAGCAGCCCAATCGGGACAGGGACGGATGGCTACACCTTC | CASSPIGTGTDGYTF
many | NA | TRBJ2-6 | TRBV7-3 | TGTGCCAGCAGCTTAGGGGTAGGGGCCAACGTCCTGACTTTC | CASSLGVGANVLTF
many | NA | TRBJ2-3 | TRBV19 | TGTGCCAGTAACCCCTTCCGTGGGGACGCAGATACGCAGTATTTT | CASNPFRGDADTQYF
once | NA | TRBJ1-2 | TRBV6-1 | TGTGCCAGCAGTGAAGGAGGTAACTCTTGCTACACCTTC | CASSEGGNSCYTF
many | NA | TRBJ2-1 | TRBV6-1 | TGTGCCAGCAGCCCCGGGGGGCGAAACAATGAGCAGTTCTTC | CASSPGGRNNEQFF